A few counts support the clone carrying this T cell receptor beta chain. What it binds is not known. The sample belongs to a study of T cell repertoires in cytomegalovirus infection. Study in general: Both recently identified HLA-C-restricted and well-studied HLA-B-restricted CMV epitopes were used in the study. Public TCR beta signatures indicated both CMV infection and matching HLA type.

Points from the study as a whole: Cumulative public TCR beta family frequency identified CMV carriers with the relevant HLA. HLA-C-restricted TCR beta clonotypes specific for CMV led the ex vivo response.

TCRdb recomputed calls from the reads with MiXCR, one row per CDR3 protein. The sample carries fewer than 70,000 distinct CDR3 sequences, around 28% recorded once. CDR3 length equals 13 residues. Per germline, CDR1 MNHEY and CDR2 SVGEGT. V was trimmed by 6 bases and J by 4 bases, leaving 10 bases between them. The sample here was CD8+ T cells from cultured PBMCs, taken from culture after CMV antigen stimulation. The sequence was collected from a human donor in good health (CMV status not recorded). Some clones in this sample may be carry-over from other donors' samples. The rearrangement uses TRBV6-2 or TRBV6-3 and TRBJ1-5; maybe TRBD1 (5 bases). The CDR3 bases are TGTGCCAGCAGCCAAGCAGGGAATCAGCCCCAGCATTTT. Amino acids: CASSQAGNQPQHF.